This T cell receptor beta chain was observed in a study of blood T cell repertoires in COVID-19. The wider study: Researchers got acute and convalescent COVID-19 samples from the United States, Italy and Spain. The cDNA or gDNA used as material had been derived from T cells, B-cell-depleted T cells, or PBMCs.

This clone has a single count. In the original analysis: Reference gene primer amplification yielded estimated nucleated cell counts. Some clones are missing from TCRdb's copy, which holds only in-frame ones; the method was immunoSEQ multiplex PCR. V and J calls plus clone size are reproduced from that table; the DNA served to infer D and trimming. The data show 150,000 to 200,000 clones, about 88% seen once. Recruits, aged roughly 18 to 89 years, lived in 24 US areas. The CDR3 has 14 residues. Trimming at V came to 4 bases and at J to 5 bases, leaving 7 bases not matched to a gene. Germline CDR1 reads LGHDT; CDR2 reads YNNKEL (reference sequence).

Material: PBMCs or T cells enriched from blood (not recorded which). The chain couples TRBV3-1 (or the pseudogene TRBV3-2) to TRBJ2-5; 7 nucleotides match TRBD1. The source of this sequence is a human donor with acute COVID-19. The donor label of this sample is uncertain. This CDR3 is CASSLRDSRETQYF. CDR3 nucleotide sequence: TGTGCCAGCAGCCTCCGGGACAGCCGCGAGACCCAGTACTTC.